These 17 T cell receptor beta chains were sequenced from one sample in a study of CD8+ T cells in alopecia areata. Isolated RNA was reverse transcribed into cDNA used as the sequencing template. Assay: immunoSEQ multiplex PCR; the TCRdb copy retains only in-frame clones and omits some. The sample was found to contain more than 250,000 clones, and every one recurs. Pooled cutaneous lymph node cells were sorted using CD4, CD8alpha, NKG2D, NKG2ACE and other markers. What was sequenced was CD4+ T cells sorted from a lymph node. Source of these receptors: a C3H/HeJ mouse with alopecia areata. The MHC haplotype of the strain is H2-k.

Regarding this clone: Gene names and germline match the mouse. Coverage ceases 4 residues before the CDR3 finishes, and the germline J gene fills in the end. In the same sample, other DNA sequences code for this CDR3. J is TRBJ1-1 and V is TRBV31; D not certain. The CDR3 runs 13 residues. The germline CDR1 and CDR2 sequences are GKSSPN and SITVG. The germline V and J ends were trimmed by 0 bases and 1 base, with 6 bases remaining between them. CDR3 DNA (partial): TGTGCCTGGAGTCTAGTAGGGAACACA. It yields the protein CAWSLVGNT. In full, the CDR3 is CAWSLVGNTEVFF.

There are a few counts of this clone. Gene names follow the mouse nomenclature. The read is 4 residues too short to cover the CDR3 end, so that end is filled in from the germline J gene. This rearrangement joins TRBV2 to TRBJ1-1; 12 bases match TRBD1. CDR1 and CDR2 from the germline V gene are LGHNA and YSYQKL. The CDR3 is 16 amino acids. CDR3 sequence: CASSQDLRDRGREVFF. The covered CDR3 bases are TGTGCCAGCAGCCAAGATCTTCGGGACAGGGGGCGA. Complete variable domain (other parts from reference TRBV2 and TRBJ1-1): DPKIIQKPKYLVAVTGSEKILICEQYLGHNAMYWYRQSAKKPLEFMFSYSYQKLMDNQTASSRFQPQSSKKNHLDLQITALKPDDSATYFCASSQDLRDRGREVFFGKGTRLTVV.

As to this clone: Gene labels here are mouse ones. From the germline J gene comes the end of the CDR3, since the read stops 4 residues before it. This CDR3 is also generated by other DNA sequences in the sample. V and J are TRBV13-1 and TRBJ1-1; D is undetermined. Trimming pared 7 bases from V and 1 base from J, leaving 8 bases between. Germline values: CDR1 NSHNY, CDR2 SYGAGN. CDR3 size: 12 residues. The covered CDR3 bases are TGTGCCAGCTCGAACAGAAACACA. Translating it yields CASSNRNT. The entire CDR3 protein reads CASSNRNTEVFF.

As concerns this clone: The germline and genes are mouse ones. From the germline J gene comes the end of the CDR3, since the read stops 4 residues before it. The rearrangement joins TRBV1 to TRBJ2-3; D is perhaps TRBD1 (5 bases). The V gene's germline CDR1 is NSQYPW and CDR2 LRSPGD (reference sequence). This CDR3 contains 13 residues. CDR3 DNA (partial): TGCACCTGCAGTGCAGCCGGACAAGAA. Its protein is CTCSAAGQE. The entire CDR3 protein reads CTCSAAGQETLYF. Together with reference TRBV1 and TRBJ2-3, the CDR3 gives the full variable domain: VTLLEQNPRWRLVPRGQAVNLRCILKNSQYPWMSWYQQDLQKQLQWLFTLRSPGDKEVKSLPGADYLATRVTDTELRLQVANMSQGRTLYCTCSAAGQETLYFGSGTRLTVL.

Remarks on this clone: Gene names refer to mouse genes. The read stops 4 residues short of the end of the CDR3; the missing end is completed from the germline J gene. Different DNA sequences within this sample yield the same CDR3. V is TRBV1 and J is TRBJ2-5; tentatively, D is TRBD2 (6 bases). Germline V gene sequence: CDR1 NSQYPW, CDR2 LRSPGD (reference sequence). V was cut by 1 base and J by 1 base, with 9 bases left in between. This CDR3 region has 15 residues. The CDR3 loop is CTCSAGGGYQDTQYF. Partial CDR3 DNA: TGCACCTGCAGTGCAGGCGGGGGGTACCAAGAC.

With respect to this clone: Mouse gene names and germline throughout. The sequence runs out 4 residues before the end of the CDR3; the remainder is reconstructed from the germline J gene. This same CDR3 is encoded by further DNA sequences in the sample. This rearrangement joins TRBV1 to TRBJ2-1; a possible D gene is TRBD1 (5 bases). CDR1 NSQYPW and CDR2 LRSPGD come from the germline V gene (reference sequence). The CDR3 sequence is 15 residues long. The V and J ends lost 0 bases and 3 bases respectively, with 9 bases between them. CDR3 DNA, as far as it was read: TGCACCTGCAGTGCAGATCCCCAGGGCTATGCT. The encoded protein is CTCSADPQGYA. The full CDR3 protein reads CTCSADPQGYAEQFF.

In its sample, this clone was seen a few times. The listed genes are named as in mouse. The CDR3 bases that were read are TGTGCCAGCAGCCAAGCGTGGGGAGGAGAC. It yields the protein CASSQAWGGD. The complete CDR3 reads CASSQAWGGDTQYF. This rearrangement joins TRBV5 to TRBJ2-5; tentatively, D is TRBD2 (5 bases). Coverage ceases 4 residues before the CDR3 finishes, and the germline J gene fills in the end. The germline V gene has CDR1 LGHNA and CDR2 YNLKQL (reference sequence). The CDR3 runs to 14 residues.

In the case of this clone: These gene names are mouse names. Read data end 4 residues before the CDR3 end; the end is taken from the germline J gene. The chain is built from TRBV1 and TRBJ1-1, with D hard to call. V lost 5 bases, J lost 0 bases, and 7 bases lay in between. The V gene's germline CDR1 is NSQYPW and CDR2 LRSPGD (reference sequence). The CDR3 contains 13 residues. CDR3: CTCSKTPNTEVFF. The CDR3 DNA, read in part, is TGCACCTGCAGTAAAACACCAAACACA.

On this clone itself: Gene names are the mouse ones. The CDR3 end is not reached by the read, which stops 4 residues before it; the germline J gene fills it in. V usage is TRBV19 and J usage is TRBJ2-2, with 9 bases that match TRBD2. The CDR3 loop spans 15 amino acids. CDR1 and CDR2 (germline): FNHDT, SITEND (reference sequence). Losses at the gene ends were 4 bases for V and 2 bases for J; bases not matched to a gene: 3. The CDR3: CASSQLGGNTGQLYF. The CDR3 DNA, read in part, is TGTGCCAGCAGTCAACTGGGGGGTAACACCGGG.

This clone was seen a handful of times. All gene names here are mouse names. The CDR3 goes on 4 residues after the read ends, and that part is filled in from the germline J gene. This rearrangement joins TRBV31 to TRBJ2-2, with 8 bases that match TRBD2. This CDR3 contains 16 residues. Per the germline V gene, CDR1 is GKSSPN and CDR2 is SITVG. V shed 6 bases, J shed 0 bases, and the junction held 9 bases outside the gene matches. The CDR3 loop reads CACTDWGRANTGQLYF. The DNA read from the CDR3 is TGTGCCTGCACCGACTGGGGTAGGGCAAACACCGGG.

Remarks on this clone: Gene names are mouse gene names. The CDR3 extends 4 residues past the end of the read, so its final part is completed from the germline J gene. The chain carries TRBV5 and TRBJ2-5, with 12 bases that match TRBD1. The CDR3 has 16 residues. From germline, CDR1 is LGHNA and CDR2 YNLKQL (reference sequence). CDR3 amino acids: CASSQEGDRGPDTQYF. The sequenced CDR3 bases are TGTGCCAGCAGCCAAGAGGGGGACAGGGGGCCAGAC.

About this clone: Here the gene names and germline are mouse. The CDR3 end is not reached by the read, which stops 3 residues before it; the germline J gene fills it in. The chain is built from TRBV19 and TRBJ1-6; D is unclear. TRBJ1-6 is an ORF, and what it does is uncertain. The CDR3 loop spans 14 amino acids. Germline V gene data show CDR1 as FNHDT and CDR2 as SITEND (reference sequence). Trimming stripped 2 bases from V and 0 bases from J, with 3 bases between. CDR3 DNA (partial): TGTGCCAGCAGTATGGTTTCCTATAATTCGCCC. Its translation: CASSMVSYNSP. The full CDR3 protein reads CASSMVSYNSPLYF.

This clone was observed a handful of times. The genes and germline here are from mouse. The DNA ends 4 residues before the CDR3 does, and the rest of the CDR3 is filled in from the germline J gene. The chain is built from TRBV31 and TRBJ2-1, with TRBD2 matching over 9 bases. The trim removed 0 bases at V and 4 bases at J, leaving 7 bases unmatched. The CDR3 runs 16 residues. Germline V gene lookup returns CDR1 GKSSPN and CDR2 SITVG. CDR3 in amino acids: CAWSLGLGGWYAEQFF. CDR3 bases read: TGTGCCTGGAGTCTAGGGCTGGGGGGGTGGTATGCT. The full variable domain, with the rest looked up from reference TRBV31 and TRBJ2-1, is AQTIHQWPVAEIKAVGSPLSLGCTIKGKSSPNLYWYWQATGGTLQQLFYSITVGQVESVVQLNLSASRPKDDQFILSTEKLLLSHSGFYLCAWSLGLGGWYAEQFFGPGTRLTVL.

Points on this clone: Each gene name is a mouse one. The CDR3 end falls 4 residues outside the read, so it is completed with the germline J gene. The J gene is TRBJ2-3, the V gene TRBV19; a weak D match, TRBD1 (6 bases). Per the germline V gene, CDR1 is FNHDT and CDR2 is SITEND (reference sequence). The ends were cut back, 4 bases at V and 4 bases at J, with 7 bases in the middle. This CDR3 contains 12 residues. The covered CDR3 bases are TGTGCCAGCAGTCGGGACACAGAA. It is translated as CASSRDTE. The full CDR3 reads CASSRDTETLYF. Supplemented by reference TRBV19 and TRBJ2-3, the full variable domain reads GGIITQTPKFLIGQEGQKLTLKCQQNFNHDTMYWYRQDSGKGLRLIYYSITENDLQKGDLSEGYDASREKKSSFSLTVTSAQKNEMAVFLCASSRDTETLYFGSGTRLTVL.

This clone was observed a handful of times. Each gene name is a mouse one. The missing CDR3 end, 4 residues past where the read stops, is filled in from the germline J gene. This chain uses TRBV13-1 with TRBJ1-1; D call uncertain. Germline CDR1 reads NSHNY; CDR2 reads SYGAGN. This CDR3 region has 13 residues. CDR3 residues: CASSDAQQTEVFF. The CDR3 bases that were read are TGTGCCAGCAGTGATGCACAGCAGACA.

As for this clone: Germline and genes here are mouse. The read comes to an end 4 residues before the CDR3 does, leaving the germline J gene to fill in the end. The chain recombines TRBV13-1 with TRBJ2-7; a possible D gene is TRBD1 (6 bases). Trimming took 0 bases from V and 2 from J, leaving 9 bases between them. Germline CDR1 NSHNY, CDR2 SYGAGN. The CDR3 runs 14 residues. CDR3 DNA, as far as it was read: TGTGCCAGCAGTGATGCAGGGACACCCTAT. It encodes CASSDAGTPY. The full CDR3 sequence reads CASSDAGTPYEQYF.

This clone was counted a few times. Gene names and germline refer to mouse. The read ends 4 residues shy of where the CDR3 ends; the end is completed using the germline J gene. The gene calls are TRBV19 and TRBJ2-1; the match to TRBD1 covers 9 bases. Germline CDR1 and CDR2: FNHDT and SITEND (reference sequence). The V gene end was trimmed by 5 bases and the J gene end by 1 base; junction bases not matched to a gene: 7. CDR3 size: 16 residues. CDR3 DNA, as far as it was read: TGTGCCAGCAGGGGGACAGGGAGTCCCAACTATGCT. The encoded protein is CASRGTGSPNYA. The entire CDR3 sequence reads CASRGTGSPNYAEQFF. Together with reference TRBV19 and TRBJ2-1, the CDR3 gives the full variable domain: GGIITQTPKFLIGQEGQKLTLKCQQNFNHDTMYWYRQDSGKGLRLIYYSITENDLQKGDLSEGYDASREKKSSFSLTVTSAQKNEMAVFLCASRGTGSPNYAEQFFGPGTRLTVL.